A selection of T cell receptor beta chains follows, all from one sample in a study of beta chain features in type 1 diabetes. Using immunoSEQ multiplex PCR, the repertoire was profiled, and TCRdb retains in-frame clones only, with some absent. The data hold 250,000 or so clones, with about 20% observed a single time. Sequenced material: naive CD4+ T cells from blood. Source of these receptors: a woman in her thirties or forties with type 1 diabetes. The CDR3 runs from the conserved cysteine through the conserved F or W. The D gene is left open where the match is weak. Not all rows give a size; the values are once, few, many and, for expanded clones, a class.

d_call	j_call	v_call	clone_size	cdr3_nt	cdr3_aa
TRBD1	TRBJ1-2	TRBV7-2	few	TGTGCCAGCAGCTCGCGTGACAGGGTTGGAGGCTACACCTTC	CASSSRDRVGGYTF
TRBD2	TRBJ2-7	TRBV10-3	NA	TGTGCCATCAGGGAACTAGCGGACGGCGGCGAGCAGTACTTC	CAIRELADGGEQYF
NA	TRBJ2-3	TRBV7-3	NA	TGTGCCAGCAGCTCGTATCCCCGTCGGGCAGATACGCAGTATTTT	CASSSYPRRADTQYF
TRBD1	TRBJ2-1	TRBV7-9	NA	TGTGCCAGCAGCTTAGCGAGGGGGACAGAGTACAATGAGCAGTTCTTC	CASSLARGTEYNEQFF
TRBD2	TRBJ2-3	TRBV28	NA	TGTGCCAGCAGGACCCCGGGACTAGCGGGAGCGAATGGCACAGATACGCAGTATTTT	CASRTPGLAGANGTDTQYF
TRBD1	TRBJ2-7	TRBV7-3	few	TGTGCCAGCAGCTCGGGACAGGGGAATTCCGAGCAGTACTTC	CASSSGQGNSEQYF
NA	TRBJ2-3	TRBV30	few	TGTGCCTGGAGTCCCCACACAGATACGCAGTATTTT	CAWSPHTDTQYF
NA	TRBJ1-1	TRBV7-9	NA	TGTGCCAGCAGCTTAGCTGTTGGGCAGCAAACTGAAGCTTTCTTT	CASSLAVGQQTEAFF
TRBD1	TRBJ2-7	TRBV5-1	NA	TGCGCCAGCAGCGGGACAGGGTTCCCCTACGAGCAGTACTTC	CASSGTGFPYEQYF
NA	TRBJ2-2	TRBV11-2	few	TGTGCCAGCAGACAGGTTCCGAACACCGGGGAGCTGTTTTTT	CASRQVPNTGELFF
NA	TRBJ1-5	TRBV7-9	NA	TGTGCCAGCAGCCCCCAGGGGAGTAATCAGCCCCAGCATTTT	CASSPQGSNQPQHF
TRBD2	TRBJ2-3	TRBV2	NA	TGTGCCAGCAGCCCGGGACTAGCGGTTGGGTTCAGTACGCAGTATTTT	CASSPGLAVGFSTQYF
TRBD1	TRBJ2-1	TRBV5-4	NA	TGTGCCAGCAGCCCGGGACAGGGTGGAATTGATGAGCAGTTCTTC	CASSPGQGGIDEQFF
TRBD1	TRBJ2-7	TRBV7-2	few	TGTGCCAGCAGCCCAGGACAAGGGGGCACCTACGAGCAGTACTTC	CASSPGQGGTYEQYF
NA	TRBJ2-3	TRBV5-6	NA	TGTGCCAGCAGCTTCCAGGACACAGATACGCAGTATTTT	CASSFQDTDTQYF
TRBD1	TRBJ1-3	TRBV9	NA	TGTGCCAGCAGCTCGCGGACAGGGGACTCTGGAAACACCATATATTTT	CASSSRTGDSGNTIYF
TRBD2	TRBJ2-7	TRBV7-2	NA	TGTGCCAGCACCGACCCGACTAGCGGGGGGTACGAGCAGTACTTC	CASTDPTSGGYEQYF
TRBD1	TRBJ2-5	TRBV25-1	NA	TGTGCCAGCAGTGATCCCAGGGGGTTCCAAGGGGAGACCCAGTACTTC	CASSDPRGFQGETQYF
NA	TRBJ1-5	TRBV28	few	TGTGCCAGCAGTCGTCCAGGGTTACGACAGCCCCAGCATTTT	CASSRPGLRQPQHF
TRBD1	TRBJ2-7	TRBV10-3	NA	TGTGCCATCAGCGGGACAGCTTACTACGAGCAGTACTTC	CAISGTAYYEQYF
TRBD1	TRBJ1-5	TRBV18	few	TGTGCCAGCTCACCAAGACAGGGGGCAAATCAGCCCCAGCATTTT	CASSPRQGANQPQHF
TRBD2	TRBJ2-7	TRBV30	NA	TGTGCCTGGAGTGCCTACCGGACTAGCGGGAGGGTCTACGAGCAGTACTTC	CAWSAYRTSGRVYEQYF
NA	TRBJ1-1	TRBV7-9	few	TGTGCCAGCAGCTTAAATAGTCTCGAGGGAAAAGCTTTCTTT	CASSLNSLEGKAFF
TRBD2	TRBJ2-7	TRBV9	NA	TGTGCCAGCAGCCCAGACGCGGGAGGTAGGACCTACGAGCAGTACTTC	CASSPDAGGRTYEQYF